This T cell receptor beta chain was captured in a study of T cell repertoires in cytomegalovirus infection. This clonotype was found a few times. Its antigen is still unknown. Each CDR3 protein gets one entry after TCRdb re-called the reads with MiXCR. The data show fewer than 400,000 distinct CDR3 sequences, around a sixth seen once. General study points: HLA-C-restricted, CMV-specific TCR beta clonotypes were dominant ex vivo.

The CDR3 covers 12 residues. V was cut by 4 bases and J by 4 bases, with 8 bases left in between. Per germline, CDR1 DFQATT and CDR2 SNEGSKA (reference sequence). This TCR derives from a human donor in good health (CMV status not recorded). Some clones in this sample may be carry-over from other donors' samples. This chain uses TRBV20-1 with TRBJ1-5; D gene ambiguous. The sample comprised PBMCs. The CDR3 sequence: CSANKRNQPQHF. The CDR3 coding sequence is TGCAGTGCTAACAAGCGTAATCAGCCCCAGCATTTT.